The clone carrying this T cell receptor beta chain was counted a single time. Using immunoSEQ multiplex PCR, the repertoire was profiled, and TCRdb retains in-frame clones only, with some absent. The table lists under 350,000 clones, 89% of them singletons. Cohort allocation depended upon clinical history that participants reported. The germline V gene has CDR1 MDHEN and CDR2 SYDVKM. Trimming at V came to 5 bases and at J to 3 bases, leaving 6 bases not matched to a gene. The CDR3 covers 15 residues. The entry originates in a study of blood T cell repertoires in COVID-19. The chain joins TRBV28 to TRBJ1-3, with 8 bases aligning to TRBD1. This receptor was taken from a woman in her fifties or sixties who had recovered from COVID-19. Specimen: PBMCs or T cells enriched from blood (not recorded which). CDR3 DNA: TGTGCCAGCAGTCCCTCGACAGGGGTTGGAAACACCATATATTTT. This translates into CASSPSTGVGNTIYF.